This TCR beta chain was documented in a study of T cells in Graves' hyperthyroidism and ophthalmopathy. Study as a whole: Peripheral blood was obtained at initial diagnosis, preceding any treatment.

The study, taken as a whole, reports: Most thyroid-expanded clonotypes above 0.001 were also found in blood.

The authors took PBMCs from about 9.5 ml fresh peripheral blood. TCR beta CDR3 regions were amplified from RNA transcripts. When the TCR CDR3 underwent first-round RT-PCR, the HTBI primer set was used. One entry per CDR3 protein, called by TCRdb with MiXCR from the multiplex PCR reads. The table has a few hundred thousand distinct CDR3 sequences, about 20% seen once. With respect to this clonotype: No antigen is known for it.

CDR1 is GTSNPN, CDR2 SVGIG, per germline (reference sequence). CDR3 size: 12 residues. The germline V and J ends were trimmed by 0 bases and 8 bases, with 10 bases remaining between them. This TCR was recovered from a woman aged 70-85 years with Graves' ophthalmopathy. The chain links TRBV30 to TRBJ1-2; D unresolved. Sequences were obtained from blood. The CDR3 region is CAWSVTASGYTF. As DNA, the CDR3 is TGTGCCTGGAGTGTAACAGCTTCAGGCTACACCTTC.